This entry describes one T cell receptor (beta chain). Its matching antigen is unknown. The data were produced by immunoSEQ multiplex PCR, yet TCRdb's version contains in-frame clones alone and is incomplete. The sample yields around 160,000 clones, roughly nine tenths seen once. This entry comes from a study of T cell responses to AZD1222 COVID-19 vaccine. Study findings and constraints: Dominant at 160-218 and 743-854, vaccine-associated CD4 TCRs also spanned spike.

The CDR3 extends over 16 amino acids. CDR1 and CDR2 (germline): SGHRS, YFSETQ. The trim removed 4 bases at V and 1 base at J, leaving 8 bases unmatched. This receptor was taken from an adult who received the AZD1222 COVID-19 vaccine. The chain couples TRBV5-1 to TRBJ2-1, with TRBD1 matching 7 bases. Sequencing used peripheral blood, obtained 28 days after the second AZD1222 dose. The CDR3 bases are TGCGCCAGCAGCGCCACAGGGGAGTGGTCCTACAATGAGCAGTTCTTC. This translates into CASSATGEWSYNEQFF.